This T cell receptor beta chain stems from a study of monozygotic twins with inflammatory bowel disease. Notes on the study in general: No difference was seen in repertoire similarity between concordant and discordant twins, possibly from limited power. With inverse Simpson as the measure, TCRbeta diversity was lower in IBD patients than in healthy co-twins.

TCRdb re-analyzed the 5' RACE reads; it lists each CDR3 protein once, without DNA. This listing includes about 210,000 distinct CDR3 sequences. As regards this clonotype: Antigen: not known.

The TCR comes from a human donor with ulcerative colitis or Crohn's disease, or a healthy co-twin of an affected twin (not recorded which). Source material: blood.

CDR3 loop: CASSPQKDAPEQYF. V gene TRBV18 combines with J gene TRBJ2-7; the TRBD1 assignment by TCRdb is unverifiable without DNA. CDR3 length: 14 residues. Germline assignment: CDR1 KGHSH and CDR2 LQKENI.